The rows below give T cell receptor beta chains drawn from one sample of a study of T cells after posttransplantation cyclophosphamide. This table comes from immunoSEQ multiplex PCR, and its TCRdb copy is limited to in-frame clones, with some not included. The profile shows about 47,000 clones, 85% to 95% of them singletons. The sample comprised PBMCs. These receptors were obtained from a woman between 50 and 59 years old in good health and a related stem cell transplant donor. Each CDR3 is given with its conserved first and last residue. Fields, in order: V gene, J gene, D gene, CDR3 DNA, CDR3 protein. A D gene is named only where the DNA matches it firmly.

V: TRBV6-6
J: TRBJ1-1
D: -
DNA: TGTGCCAGCTCGACACAGGGCAGGGATGAAGCTTTCTTT
CDR3: CASSTQGRDEAFF

V: TRBV7-9
J: TRBJ1-6
D: TRBD1
DNA: TGTGCCAGCAGCCAGAGTCATGGACAGGGTGCCTCTAATTCACCCCTCCACTTT
CDR3: CASSQSHGQGASNSPLHF

V: TRBV5-6
J: TRBJ2-3
D: -
DNA: TGTGCCAGCAGCTTGGTCCGTGGGGGGAGGGATACGCAGTATTTT
CDR3: CASSLVRGGRDTQYF

V: TRBV29-1
J: TRBJ2-1
D: -
DNA: TGCAGCGTTGAGTTTTTCGGGTCCGGAAATGAGCAGTTCTTC
CDR3: CSVEFFGSGNEQFF

V: TRBV4-1
J: TRBJ1-2
D: -
DNA: TGCGCCAGCAGCCAAGAGCGTCAGATAGCCTTAGCTAACTATGGCTACACCTTC
CDR3: CASSQERQIALANYGYTF

V: TRBV15
J: TRBJ2-3
D: TRBD1
DNA: TGTGCCACCAGCAGAGGACAGGGGGCGTCAGATACGCAGTATTTT
CDR3: CATSRGQGASDTQYF

V: TRBV11-2
J: TRBJ1-2
D: -
DNA: TGTGCCAGCAGCCCGAACAGGGTCCGGGTCGGCTACACCTTC
CDR3: CASSPNRVRVGYTF

V: TRBV6-6
J: TRBJ2-1
D: TRBD2
DNA: TGTGCCAGCATAACTGCCGGGGGGGATGAGCAGTTCTTC
CDR3: CASITAGGDEQFF

V: TRBV4-1
J: TRBJ2-7
D: TRBD2
DNA: TGCGCCAGCAGCCAGGGACTAGCGGTCTACGAGCAGTACTTC
CDR3: CASSQGLAVYEQYF

V: TRBV27
J: TRBJ2-5
D: TRBD2
DNA: TGTGCCAGCAGCCTAGGGACTAGCGGGACTGGGACCCAGTACTTC
CDR3: CASSLGTSGTGTQYF

V: TRBV23-1
J: TRBJ2-7
D: TRBD1
DNA: TGCGCCAGCAGTCCAGTTTCGGACAGGGATCATGGCGAGCAGTACTTC
CDR3: CASSPVSDRDHGEQYF

V: TRBV11-1
J: TRBJ2-5
D: TRBD1
DNA: TGTGCCAGCAGCTTATGGCCAGGGGGAGAGACCCAGTACTTC
CDR3: CASSLWPGGETQYF

V: TRBV19
J: TRBJ2-1
D: TRBD2
DNA: TGTGCCAGTAGTAGCGGGGGAATCCTCAATGAGCAGTTCTTC
CDR3: CASSSGGILNEQFF

V: TRBV5-1
J: TRBJ2-7
D: TRBD1
DNA: TGCGCCAGCAGCTTGTTAGAGACAGGGGGCCTCGAGCAGTACTTC
CDR3: CASSLLETGGLEQYF